This T cell receptor beta chain was sequenced for a study of blood T cell repertoires in COVID-19. At the level of the study: The United States, Italy and Spain supplied acute and convalescent COVID-19 samples. PBMCs, B-cell-depleted T cells, or T cells provided the cDNA or gDNA that made up the material.

In the authors' methods: For nucleated cells, counts were estimated from reference gene primer amplification. Only in-frame clones appear in the TCRdb table, and some are missing; sequencing was by immunoSEQ multiplex PCR. That table gives V, J and clone size, and the DNA gave D and trimming. Of approximately 250,000 clones in the sample, approximately 86% were seen once. V trimming: 3 bases; J trimming: 5 bases; junction bases outside the gene matches: 5. This CDR3 has 14 residues. CDR1 is MGHRA and CDR2 is YSYEKL in the germline V gene. The V call is TRBV4-1, the J call TRBJ2-7, with TRBD1 matching 9 bases. Sequencing used peripheral blood. This sequence originates from a woman aged 70-85 years with COVID-19, enrolled during active disease. The CDR3 reads CASSHPGTGNEQYF. As DNA, the CDR3 is TGCGCCAGCAGCCACCCCGGGACAGGGAACGAGCAGTACTTC.